The rows below give T cell receptor beta chains drawn from one sample of a study of T-cell reconstitution after alpha-beta-depleted transplantation in children. TCRdb analysed the PCR reads with MiXCR anew, one entry per CDR3 protein. The data contain roughly 220,000 distinct CDR3 sequences, 9.7% of them singletons. The material was PBMCs from the stem cell graft donor, obtained from the stem cell graft. Receptors originate from a human donor who donated a stem cell graft to a child with SCID. Each CDR3 is given with its conserved first and last residue.

J: TRBJ2-2
V: TRBV5-1
CDR3: CASSYDRSRSGELFF

J: TRBJ2-1
V: TRBV4-3
CDR3: CASSQDTGGGLSYNEQFF

J: TRBJ1-4
V: TRBV4-3
CDR3: CASSPGVRAEKLFF

J: TRBJ2-1
V: TRBV9
CDR3: CASSVSGGYSYNEQFF

J: TRBJ2-5
V: TRBV10-3
CDR3: CAISESGRDGETQYF

J: TRBJ1-2
V: TRBV7-6
CDR3: CASSLASSPGGYTF

J: TRBJ1-1
V: TRBV18
CDR3: CASSAFVPTTEAFF

J: TRBJ1-4
V: TRBV4-1
CDR3: CASSQVLTNEKLFF

J: TRBJ2-3
V: TRBV24-1
CDR3: CATSDFEGDTDTQYF

J: TRBJ2-7
V: TRBV6-1
CDR3: CASSEQGGGPYEQYF

J: TRBJ1-6
V: TRBV5-1
CDR3: CASSPDTFYNSPLHF

J: TRBJ2-7
V: TRBV18
CDR3: CASSPAGGYEQYF

J: TRBJ2-2
V: TRBV20-1
CDR3: CSAPIGTTPRTGELFF

J: TRBJ2-1
V: TRBV2
CDR3: CAGNQESSYNEQFF

J: TRBJ2-1
V: TRBV20-1
CDR3: CSAQTLSSYNEQFF

J: TRBJ2-3
V: TRBV20-1
CDR3: CSARSTSGAPSTDTQYF

J: TRBJ1-1
V: TRBV5-1
CDR3: CASSPGRAGMDTEAFF

J: TRBJ2-5
V: TRBV4-3
CDR3: CASSHGQGAMETQYF

J: TRBJ1-5
V: TRBV12-3/TRBV12-4
CDR3: CASSPGQGGNQPQHF

J: TRBJ1-2
V: TRBV30
CDR3: CAWSQGSNYGYTF

J: TRBJ2-5
V: TRBV5-1
CDR3: CASSWTSGRETQYF

J: TRBJ2-1
V: TRBV9
CDR3: CASSVSANSYNEQFF

J: TRBJ2-3
V: TRBV12-3/TRBV12-4
CDR3: CASIKNPGQGGTDTQYF

J: TRBJ1-2
V: TRBV7-8
CDR3: CASSEGAGYGYTF

J: TRBJ2-1
V: TRBV5-1
CDR3: CASSLDGGGLNEQFF

J: TRBJ2-1
V: TRBV9
CDR3: CASSPRGGMGPYNEQFF

J: TRBJ1-5
V: TRBV9
CDR3: CASSGPQGGPQHF

J: TRBJ1-5
V: TRBV20-1
CDR3: CSVRGTGLDQPQHF

J: TRBJ2-2
V: TRBV3-1
CDR3: CASSRLGTGELFF

J: TRBJ2-2
V: TRBV27
CDR3: CASSPNFGQAGELFF

J: TRBJ2-7
V: TRBV25-1
CDR3: CASSDPRGGRNYEQYF

J: TRBJ2-7
V: TRBV5-1
CDR3: CASSLGGFDTYEQYF

J: TRBJ2-1
V: TRBV12-3/TRBV12-4
CDR3: CASSLQAGDNEQFF

J: TRBJ1-5
V: TRBV6-5
CDR3: CASSYSRTGIGNQPQHF

J: TRBJ1-6
V: TRBV5-1
CDR3: CASSLGSNSPLHF

J: TRBJ2-3
V: TRBV20-1
CDR3: CSAIAVTDTQYF

J: TRBJ2-5
V: TRBV7-9
CDR3: CASSFRQDFQETQYF

J: TRBJ2-3
V: TRBV7-3
CDR3: CASSLRHRVTDTQYF